Following are 15 T cell receptor beta chains from one sample sequenced in a study of T-cell reconstitution after alpha-beta-depleted transplantation in children. Unique molecular identifiers featured in how the TCRbeta library was prepared. Each CDR3 protein gets one entry after TCRdb re-called the PCR reads with MiXCR. Here the sample spans 500,000 or so distinct CDR3 sequences, approximately 30% being singletons. The input for sequencing was PBMCs from the stem cell graft donor, taken from the stem cell graft. The origin of the receptors is a human donor who donated a stem cell graft to a child with aplastic anemia.

The chain is built from TRBV29-1 and TRBJ1-3, with D maybe TRBD1 (5 bases). V gave up 4 bases and J gave up 3 bases, with 10 bases separating them. This CDR3 spans 13 amino acids. Germline CDR1 and CDR2: SQVTM and ANQGSEA. The CDR3 sequence: CSVGGAYGNTIYF. The CDR3 bases are TGCAGCGTTGGAGGGGCTTATGGAAACACCATATATTTT.

This clonotype was observed a single time. The chain employs TRBV5-6 and TRBJ2-1, with D possibly being TRBD1 or TRBD2 (5 bases each). CDR3 length equals 17 residues. Germline V gene data show CDR1 as SGHDT and CDR2 as YYEEEE. V lost 0 bases and J 6 bases, leaving 19 bases between the germline ends. CDR3 region: CASSLGVGAFTINEQFF. The CDR3 DNA follows: TGTGCCAGCAGCTTGGGGGTCGGGGCCTTCACCATCAATGAGCAGTTCTTC.

This clonotype turned up a few times. V is TRBV29-1 and J is TRBJ2-5; a weak D match, TRBD2 (6 bases). V was clipped by 6 bases and J by 5 bases, with 13 bases between them. CDR3 length equals 12 residues. Germline V lookup: CDR1 SQVTM, CDR2 ANQGSEA. CDR3: CSVRGGAETQYF. For the CDR3, the DNA is TGCAGCGTCCGTGGCGGGGCTGAGACCCAGTACTTC. The complete variable domain, with remaining parts taken from reference TRBV29-1 and TRBJ2-5, reads SAVISQKPSRDICQRGTSLTIQCQVDSQVTMMFWYRQQPGQSLTLIATANQGSEATYESGFVIDKFPISRPNLTFSTLTVSNMSPEDSSIYLCSVRGGAETQYFGPGTRLLVL.

This clonotype was detected ten times or more. V usage is TRBV12-3 or TRBV12-4 and J usage is TRBJ1-1; no firm D call. V gave up 0 bases and J gave up 11 bases, with 16 bases separating them. The CDR3 runs to 14 residues. Here the CDR3 DNA reads TGTGCCAGCAGTTTAGCCCCAAAGATTCAAGGGGCTTTCTTT. It codes for CASSLAPKIQGAFF.

The chain uses TRBV18 and TRBJ1-1, with a weak D call TRBD1 (6 bases). V gave up 7 bases and J gave up 4 bases, with 13 bases separating them. Germline CDR1 is KGHSH and CDR2 is LQKENI. This CDR3 contains 13 residues. CDR3 loop: CASLKQGRTEAFF. The CDR3 bases are TGTGCCAGCTTAAAACAGGGTCGCACTGAAGCTTTCTTT.

The genes are TRBV27 and TRBJ2-6; tentative D call: TRBD2 (5 bases). CDR1 and CDR2 from the germline V gene are MNHEY and SMNVEV (reference sequence). This CDR3 is 14 amino acids long. With 7 bases removed from V and 0 bases from J, the gap between germline ends came to 7 bases. The DNA of the CDR3 is TGTGCCAGCAAGGGAGCCTCTGGGGCCAACGTCCTGACTTTC. Its translation: CASKGASGANVLTF.

This clonotype showed up just a few times. V and J are TRBV28 and TRBJ2-7; 9 nucleotides agree with TRBD1. Germline CDR1 MDHEN, CDR2 SYDVKM. The CDR3 contains 15 residues. Unmatched junction bases numbered 10, after V lost 8 bases and J lost 2 bases. This CDR3 is CASVWGQGPTYEQYF. Here the CDR3 DNA reads TGTGCCAGCGTGTGGGGACAGGGTCCTACCTACGAGCAGTACTTC.

Of note for this clonotype: No conserved phenylalanine or tryptophan is present at the end of the CDR3, so a read error is the likely explanation. The chain combines TRBV11-1 with TRBJ2-3; 8 bases agree with TRBD2. Trimming cost V 3 bases and J 5 bases; bases outside gene matches: 7. Looked up from germline, CDR1 is SGHAT and CDR2 is FQDESV (reference sequence). The CDR3 has 15 residues. The CDR3 loop reads CASSFRREGRDTQYS. Here the CDR3 DNA reads TGTGCCAGCAGCTTCCGCCGGGAGGGCAGAGATACGCAGTATTCT.

A note on this clonotype: One end of the junction does not line up with germline, which may come from a read error. This chain connects TRBV28 to TRBJ1-4; D call uncertain. This CDR3 is 11 amino acids long. Germline V gives CDR1 MDHEN, CDR2 SYDVKM. The CDR3 region has the DNA TGTGCCAGCAGCTTATCTGAAAAACTGTTTTTT. Amino acid sequence: CASSLSEKLFF.

The J gene is TRBJ2-3, the V gene TRBV18; D is perhaps TRBD2 (6 bases). Germline loops: CDR1 KGHSH, CDR2 LQKENI. CDR3 length: 17 amino acids. The V end lost 1 base, the J end lost 1 base, and 15 bases lay between the germline ends. CDR3 in amino acids: CASSPLGTLKGTDTQYF. CDR3 DNA sequence: TGTGCCAGCTCACCACTGGGGACTCTCAAGGGCACAGATACGCAGTATTTT.

This chain joins TRBV12-3 or TRBV12-4 and TRBJ2-3, with 13 bases aligning to TRBD2. The junction had 22 bases not matched to a gene; V was cut back by 9 bases and J by 4 bases. The CDR3 spans 20 residues. CDR3 protein: CASRLGRRGLAGTRADTQYF. In DNA, the CDR3 is TGTGCCAGTCGCCTAGGGAGGAGGGGACTAGCGGGAACGAGGGCAGATACGCAGTATTTT.

The chain links TRBV3-1 to TRBJ2-7, with D perhaps matching TRBD2 (5 bases). The CDR3 covers 14 residues. With 4 bases removed from V and 6 bases from J, the gap between germline ends came to 16 bases. CDR1 is LGHDT and CDR2 is YNNKEL in the germline V gene (reference sequence). CDR3 in DNA: TGTGCCAGCAGCCTCCGGGTCGGAGGTGGCGAGCAGTACTTC. This codes for CASSLRVGGGEQYF.

J is TRBJ2-3 and V is TRBV20-1; no clear D. V was trimmed by 4 bases and J by 2 bases, leaving 7 bases between them. This CDR3 contains 12 residues. The germline CDR1 and CDR2 sequences are DFQATT and SNEGSKA (reference sequence). The CDR3 is CSAMAATDTQYF. CDR3 in DNA: TGCAGTGCTATGGCGGCCACAGATACGCAGTATTTT.

This chain links TRBV21-1 with TRBJ2-7; whether TRBD1, the table's D call, matches the DNA was not checked. TRBV21-1 is listed as a pseudogene. CDR3 length: 14 amino acids. DNA of the CDR3: TGTGCCAGCAGCGATAAAACGACAGGGAGCGAGCAGTACGTC. This encodes CASSDKTTGSEQYV.

This clonotype was recorded a few times. The chain combines TRBV29-1 with TRBJ2-1; no firm D call. Germline-derived CDR1 and CDR2 are SQVTM and ANQGSEA. V was trimmed by 6 bases and J by 6 bases, leaving 6 bases between them. This CDR3 has 10 residues. The CDR3 bases are TGCAGCGTGTGGGTCAATGAGCAGTTCTTC. Translating it yields CSVWVNEQFF.